A single sample is the source of the 20 T cell receptor beta chains below, sequenced in a study of cytomegalovirus exposure and HLA in healthy donors. Generated by immunoSEQ multiplex PCR, the TCRdb table keeps only in-frame clones and is missing some. The table shows some 240,000 clones, with roughly 84% occurring only once. Sequenced input: PBMCs. These TCRs come from a woman in her late teens or twenties in good health and CMV-seropositive.

CDR3 region: CASSVGPSYEQYF. CDR3 sequence (DNA): TGTGCCAGCAGCGTTGGGCCCTCCTACGAGCAGTACTTC. The chain links TRBV9 to TRBJ2-7; no definite D call. Per the germline V gene, CDR1 is SGDLS and CDR2 is YYNGEE. CDR3 length: 13 residues. Trimming shortened V by 2 bases and J by 0 bases, and 6 bases separated the two germline ends.

The genes are TRBV7-9 and TRBJ2-5, with D maybe TRBD1 (5 bases). Germline V gene sequence: CDR1 SEHNR, CDR2 FQNEAQ (reference sequence). The CDR3 sequence is 14 residues long. The V and J ends lost 1 base and 5 bases respectively, with 11 bases between them. The DNA for the CDR3 is TGTGCCAGCAGCTTAGAGTCAGGGTGGGAGACCCAGTACTTC. Translation: CASSLESGWETQYF.

This clone appeared a single time. The chain has TRBV7-3 and TRBJ2-5; 11 bases are a match to TRBD2. CDR1 and CDR2 (germline): SGHTA, FQGTGA. The CDR3 contains 16 residues. J lost 5 bases, V lost 5 bases, and 10 bases had no gene match. The CDR3 DNA is TGTGCCAGCAGCCCCGGTACTCTAGCGGGAGGCGAGACCCAGTACTTC. Protein product: CASSPGTLAGGETQYF.

This clone turned up a few times. This sequence joins TRBV4-2 and TRBJ2-4; a possible D gene is TRBD2 (6 bases). CDR3 length: 16 residues. CDR1 is LGHNA and CDR2 is YNFKEQ in the germline V gene. Trimming pared 2 bases from V and 4 bases from J, leaving 15 bases between. The CDR3 is CASSQKGSEGKNIQYF. The CDR3, as DNA: TGTGCCAGCAGCCAAAAGGGGTCGGAGGGGAAAAACATTCAGTACTTC.

The chain carries TRBV7-3 and TRBJ2-7; 9 bases are shared with TRBD1. CDR1 SGHTA and CDR2 FQGTGA come from the germline V gene. J lost 5 bases, V lost 3 bases, and 5 bases had no gene match. This CDR3 is built from 14 residues. This CDR3 is CASSLGTGLDEQYF. DNA of the CDR3: TGTGCCAGCAGCTTGGGGACAGGGCTGGACGAGCAGTACTTC.

A note on this clone: An end of the junction does not agree with germline; a read error may underlie this. The V gene is TRBV30, the J gene TRBJ1-2; D unclear. The CDR3 covers 11 residues. CDR1 and CDR2 (germline): GTSNPN, SVGIG (reference sequence). This chain's CDR3 is CAWSVRELPYF. The CDR3 DNA reads TGTGCCTGGAGTGTACGGGAATTGCCCTACTTC.

The chain recombines TRBV4-2 with TRBJ2-1, with 9 nucleotides matching TRBD2. Germline V lookup: CDR1 LGHNA, CDR2 YNFKEQ. This CDR3 is 16 amino acids long. The V gene end was trimmed by 1 base and the J gene end by 6 bases; junction bases not matched to a gene: 7. The CDR3 loop reads CASSQGDLAGFNEQFF. CDR3 in DNA: TGTGCCAGCAGCCAAGGAGATCTAGCGGGATTCAATGAGCAGTTCTTC.

Here the CDR3 reads CASSLSWGRSYEQYF. CDR3 nucleotides: TGCGCCAGCAGCTTGAGCTGGGGCCGGTCATACGAGCAGTACTTC. The genes are TRBV5-1 and TRBJ2-7; possible D gene TRBD1, 5 bases. The CDR3 sequence is 15 residues long. Germline values: CDR1 SGHRS, CDR2 YFSETQ. Trimming cost V 1 base and J 4 bases, with 15 bases left between them.

The genes are TRBV5-1 and TRBJ2-3; D uncertain. V lost 0 bases to trimming and J lost 2 bases, with 7 bases between them. Germline V gives CDR1 SGHRS, CDR2 YFSETQ. The CDR3 consists of 14 residues. CDR3 protein: CASSLAVYTDTQYF. In nucleotides, the CDR3 is TGCGCCAGCAGCTTGGCCGTCTACACAGATACGCAGTATTTT.

This chain joins TRBV27 and TRBJ1-1; 8 nucleotides agree with TRBD1. The germline CDR1 and CDR2 sequences are MNHEY and SMNVEV (reference sequence). Trimming cost V 6 bases and J 8 bases; bases outside gene matches: 8. The length of the CDR3 is 13 residues. The CDR3: CASSSGQGQEAFF. In DNA, the CDR3 is TGTGCCAGCAGCTCCGGACAGGGTCAGGAAGCTTTCTTT.

The CDR3 DNA reads TGTGCCAGCAGTGAACGACAAGGGGCCATCAATCAGCCCCAGCATTTT. Its protein product is CASSERQGAINQPQHF. The chain uses TRBV6-1 and TRBJ1-5, with D maybe TRBD1 (5 bases). Trimming removed 2 bases from V and 3 bases from J, with 14 bases in between. The CDR3 consists of 16 residues. The germline gives CDR1 MNHNS, CDR2 SASEGT.

This clone has more than one count but fewer than ten. The V gene is TRBV30, the J gene TRBJ1-1; 8 positions match TRBD1. The CDR3 loop spans 14 amino acids. Trimming removed 2 bases from V and 4 bases from J; junction bases left unmatched: 6. Germline lookup yields CDR1 GTSNPN and CDR2 SVGIG (reference sequence). Written as DNA, the CDR3 is TGTGCCTGGAGTCTTGGACAGGGCGTCACTGAAGCTTTCTTT. Translation: CAWSLGQGVTEAFF.

J is TRBJ2-6 and V is TRBV7-9, with 7 bases fitting TRBD2. Looked up from germline, CDR1 is SEHNR and CDR2 is FQNEAQ (reference sequence). The CDR3 runs to 19 residues. Losses at the gene ends were 0 bases for V and 4 bases for J; bases not matched to a gene: 12. The CDR3 DNA is TGTGCCAGCAGCTTAGCGGGGGGGATTGGGCTTTGGGGGGCCAACGTCCTGACTTTC. It specifies CASSLAGGIGLWGANVLTF. Supplemented by reference TRBV7-9 and TRBJ2-6, the full variable domain reads DTGVSQNPRHKITKRGQNVTFRCDPISEHNRLYWYRQTLGQGPEFLTYFQNEAQLEKSRLLSDRFSAERPKGSFSTLEIQRTEQGDSAMYLCASSLAGGIGLWGANVLTFGAGSRLTVL.

The count of this clone is one. The sample contains more than one DNA sequence encoding this CDR3. The CDR3 nucleotides read TGTGCCAGTAGTATTGGGGGCGGCACTGAAGCTTTCTTT. It translates to CASSIGGGTEAFF. The chain couples TRBV19 to TRBJ1-1; D is perhaps TRBD1 (6 bases). Trimming took off 3 bases at V and 4 bases at J, with 9 bases between the two ends. The CDR3 has 13 residues. Germline CDR1 and CDR2: LNHDA and SQIVND (reference sequence).

This clone occurred a few times. V is TRBV27 and J is TRBJ2-1, with D tentatively TRBD1 (5 bases). The CDR3 length is 13 residues. The V and J ends lost 5 bases and 9 bases respectively, with 14 bases between them. Germline V gene lookup returns CDR1 MNHEY and CDR2 SMNVEV (reference sequence). CDR3 nucleotides: TGTGCCAGCAGTCTTACCAGGGCGAGTGAGCAGTTCTTC. It translates to CASSLTRASEQFF.

The chain joins TRBV6-5 to TRBJ2-1; D is unresolved. V dropped 0 bases and J dropped 15 bases, with 18 bases sitting between them. Germline V CDR1 and CDR2: MNHEY, SVGAGI. CDR3 length: 14 residues. Here the CDR3 reads CASSYSLRNSPRFF. The CDR3 DNA reads as TGTGCCAGCAGTTACTCGTTGAGGAACTCCCCCAGGTTCTTC.

This clone was picked up one time. The V and J genes are TRBV2 and TRBJ2-2; D is ambiguous. There are 16 residues in the CDR3. The V end was cut by 10 bases, the J end by 1 base, with 19 bases between. Germline CDR1 SNHLY, CDR2 FYNNEI. The CDR3 bases are TGTGCCACCATCCCGAGTAATCAGGAGAACACCGGGGAGCTGTTTTTT. It is translated as CATIPSNQENTGELFF.

The V call is TRBV6-1, the J call TRBJ2-2; 9 positions agree with TRBD2. Trimming at V came to 4 bases and at J to 5 bases, leaving 5 bases not matched to a gene. Germline V CDR1 and CDR2: MNHNS, SASEGT. The CDR3 extends over 15 amino acids. CDR3 bases: TGTGCCAGCAGTGGGGCTAGCGGGAATACCGGGGAGCTGTTTTTT. Its protein product is CASSGASGNTGELFF.

CDR3 protein: CASSLTGINEQFF. In DNA form, the CDR3 reads TGCGCCAGCAGCTTGACAGGAATCAATGAGCAGTTCTTC. V usage is TRBV5-1 and J usage is TRBJ2-1; D may be TRBD1 (5 bases). There are 13 residues in the CDR3. The germline gives CDR1 SGHRS, CDR2 YFSETQ. Trimming removed 1 base from V and 6 bases from J, with 8 bases in between. The complete variable domain, with remaining parts taken from reference TRBV5-1 and TRBJ2-1, reads KAGVTQTPRYLIKTRGQQVTLSCSPISGHRSVSWYQQTPGQGLQFLFEYFSETQRNKGNFPGRFSGRQFSNSRSEMNVSTLELGDSALYLCASSLTGINEQFFGPGTRLTVL.

This clone was counted a single time. The chain has TRBV6-1 and TRBJ2-4; D perhaps matches TRBD1 (6 bases). Germline CDR1 and CDR2: MNHNS and SASEGT. V shed 6 bases and J shed 1 base, with 13 bases lying between them. The CDR3 has 15 residues. The CDR3 loop reads CASREQGMAKNIQYF. In nucleotides, the CDR3 is TGTGCCAGCAGAGAACAGGGTATGGCCAAAAACATTCAGTACTTC.